These T cell receptor beta chains were read from a single sample in a study of shared clonotypes between healthy human individuals. Repertoires were generated with immunoSEQ multiplex PCR, while TCRdb's copy carries only in-frame clones and drops some. The profile covers fewer than 3 million clones, with 92% appearing a single time and 0.37% taken by the ten largest. Sequenced material: naive CD4+ T cells from PBMCs. The receptors shown here come from a man younger than 35 in good health. Some clones in this sample may be carry-over from other donors' samples. Each CDR3 is given with its conserved first and last residue. The D gene is left open where the match is weak. Only some rows state a clone size, as once, few, many or a class for expanded clones.

V	size	J	D	DNA	CDR3
TRBV7-2	-	TRBJ2-5	TRBD2	TGTGCCAGCAGCGCGACTAGCGGGAAAGAGACCCAGTACTTC	CASSATSGKETQYF
TRBV7-9	-	TRBJ2-5	TRBD1	TGTGCCAGCAGAGCCGGGACAGGTTCTCCTCTTCAAGAGACCCAGTACTTC	CASRAGTGSPLQETQYF
TRBV4-1	few	TRBJ1-2	-	TGCGCCAGCAGCCTCACAGCTAACTATGGCTACACCTTC	CASSLTANYGYTF
TRBV11-3	-	TRBJ2-3	-	TGTGCCAGCAGCCTCTGGACAGCCCCGGGTACGCAGTATTTT	CASSLWTAPGTQYF
TRBV18	-	TRBJ1-2	-	TGTGCCAGCTCACAGTCAAGGGACTCCCTTAACTATGGCTACACCTTC	CASSQSRDSLNYGYTF
TRBV19	-	TRBJ2-2	TRBD1	TGTGCCAGTAGTACCCGGGACAGGGGACCTAGCGGCTCCACCGGGGAGCTGTTTTTT	CASSTRDRGPSGSTGELFF
TRBV28	-	TRBJ1-2	TRBD1	TGTGCCAGCAGCCGCGGACAGGGAGCTAGGGGCTACACCTTC	CASSRGQGARGYTF
TRBV7-9	-	TRBJ2-2	TRBD2	TGTGCCAGCAGCTTAGAGGGACTAGCGGGGTCGAACACCGGGGAGCTGTTTTTT	CASSLEGLAGSNTGELFF
TRBV7-6	-	TRBJ2-2	TRBD1	TGTGCCAGCAGCCGCGGGGGGACAGGGGGCAACGGGGAGCTGTTTTTT	CASSRGGTGGNGELFF
TRBV25-1	-	TRBJ2-2	TRBD2	TGTGCCAGTGCCGGCCTAGCGGGTCCGACCGGGGAGCTGTTTTTT	CASAGLAGPTGELFF
TRBV6-6	-	TRBJ2-1	-	TGTGCCAGCAGCCTTAGACAGCCTAATGAGCAGTTCTTC	CASSLRQPNEQFF
TRBV7-9	-	TRBJ2-7	-	TGTGCCAGCAGCTTAGTTCCCCTCTACGAGCAGTACTTC	CASSLVPLYEQYF
TRBV28	-	TRBJ2-7	TRBD1	TGTGCCAGCAGTTCTTACGTCCTTAGGACAGGCGGCGAGCAGTACTTC	CASSSYVLRTGGEQYF
TRBV19	once	TRBJ1-3	-	TGTGCCTCCCCAACGTTCTCTGGAAACACCATATATTTT	CASPTFSGNTIYF
TRBV28	-	TRBJ1-3	TRBD1	TGTGCCATCCAGGGGGGCCTCTCTGGAAACACCATATATTTT	CAIQGGLSGNTIYF
TRBV7-8	-	TRBJ2-1	-	TGTGCCAGCAGCCCCGCCGGGAGTTCCTACAATGAGCAGTTCTTC	CASSPAGSSYNEQFF
TRBV30	-	TRBJ1-3	-	TGTGCCTGGAGTAGAAACACCATATATTTT	CAWSRNTIYF
TRBV18	-	TRBJ2-2	-	TGTGCCAGCTCACCGCCGGAGACCGGGGAGCTGTTTTTT	CASSPPETGELFF
TRBV12-5	-	TRBJ1-2	-	TGTGCTAGTGCCGCCGTGGGCGGGACTCCTAAAATGGGCTATGGCTACACCTTC	CASAAVGGTPKMGYGYTF
TRBV19	-	TRBJ2-3	-	TGTGCCAGTAGTTCGACTAGGACAGATACGCAGTATTTT	CASSSTRTDTQYF
TRBV19	-	TRBJ2-1	TRBD2	TGTGCCAGTAGTTCCTTAGCGGGAGGGTTCTACAATGAGCAGTTCTTC	CASSSLAGGFYNEQFF
TRBV5-4	once	TRBJ2-7	TRBD2	TGTGCCAGCAGCTTGAGGACTAGCGGGAGATTCGGTTACGAGCAGTACTTC	CASSLRTSGRFGYEQYF
TRBV7-6	-	TRBJ1-1	TRBD1	TGTGCCAGCAGCCTATCCCCGGGACAGGGCTTGTTCATGAACACTGAAGCTTTCTTT	CASSLSPGQGLFMNTEAFF
TRBV14	-	TRBJ2-1	-	TGTGCCAGCAGCGTAGATCCGGGGAGCTCCTACAATGAGCAGTTCTTC	CASSVDPGSSYNEQFF
TRBV7-9	once	TRBJ1-1	-	TGTGCCAGCAGCCTATTTGGGGGAAGGCAAACTGAAGCTTTCTTT	CASSLFGGRQTEAFF
TRBV7-8	-	TRBJ1-3	-	TGTGCCAGCAGCTTAAAAGGAAACACCATATATTTT	CASSLKGNTIYF